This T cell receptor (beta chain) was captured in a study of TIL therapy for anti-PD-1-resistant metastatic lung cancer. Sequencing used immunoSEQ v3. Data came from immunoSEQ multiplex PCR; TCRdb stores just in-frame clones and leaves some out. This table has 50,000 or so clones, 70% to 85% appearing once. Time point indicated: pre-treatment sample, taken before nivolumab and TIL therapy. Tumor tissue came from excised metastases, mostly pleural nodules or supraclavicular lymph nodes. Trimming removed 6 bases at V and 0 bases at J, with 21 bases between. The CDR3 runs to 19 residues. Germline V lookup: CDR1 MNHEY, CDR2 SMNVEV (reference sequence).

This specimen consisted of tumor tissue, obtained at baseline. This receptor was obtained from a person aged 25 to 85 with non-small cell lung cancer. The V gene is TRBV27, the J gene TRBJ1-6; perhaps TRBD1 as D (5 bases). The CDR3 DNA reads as TGTGCCAGCAGCTACTCGGGGCCAGGGCGCAGCTCCTATAATTCACCCCTCCACTTT. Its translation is CASSYSGPGRSSYNSPLHF.